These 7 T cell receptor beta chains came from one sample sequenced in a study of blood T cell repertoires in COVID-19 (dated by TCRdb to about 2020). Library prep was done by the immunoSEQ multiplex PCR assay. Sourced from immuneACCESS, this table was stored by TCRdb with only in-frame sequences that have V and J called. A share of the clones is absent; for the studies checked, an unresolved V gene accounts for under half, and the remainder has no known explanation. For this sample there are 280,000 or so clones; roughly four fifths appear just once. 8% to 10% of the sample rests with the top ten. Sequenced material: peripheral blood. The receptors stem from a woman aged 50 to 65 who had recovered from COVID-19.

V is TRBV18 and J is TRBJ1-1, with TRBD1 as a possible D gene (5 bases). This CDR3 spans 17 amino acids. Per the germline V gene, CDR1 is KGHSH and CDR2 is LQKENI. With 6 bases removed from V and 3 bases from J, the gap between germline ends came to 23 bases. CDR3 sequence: CASSHGGRRFLDTEAFF. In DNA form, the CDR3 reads TGTGCCAGCTCTCACGGGGGACGACGGTTTTTGGACACTGAAGCTTTCTTT.

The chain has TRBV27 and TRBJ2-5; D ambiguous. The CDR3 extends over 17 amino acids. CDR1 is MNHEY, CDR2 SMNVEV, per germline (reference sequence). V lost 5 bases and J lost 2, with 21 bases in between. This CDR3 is CASSINSPDGRQETQYF. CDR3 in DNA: TGTGCCAGCAGTATAAATAGCCCTGACGGAAGACAAGAGACCCAGTACTTC.

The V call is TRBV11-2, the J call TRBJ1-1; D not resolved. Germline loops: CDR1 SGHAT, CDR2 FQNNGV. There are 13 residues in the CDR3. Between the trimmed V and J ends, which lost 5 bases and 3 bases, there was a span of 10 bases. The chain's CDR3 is CASSPRRDTEAFF. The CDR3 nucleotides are TGTGCCAGCAGCCCACGGAGGGACACTGAAGCTTTCTTT.

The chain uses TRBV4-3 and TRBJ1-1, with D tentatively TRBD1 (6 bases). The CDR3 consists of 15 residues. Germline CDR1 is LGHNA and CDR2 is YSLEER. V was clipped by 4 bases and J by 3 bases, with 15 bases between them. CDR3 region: CASSLKRGGDTEAFF. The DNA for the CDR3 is TGCGCCAGCAGCCTCAAGAGGGGGGGAGACACTGAAGCTTTCTTT.

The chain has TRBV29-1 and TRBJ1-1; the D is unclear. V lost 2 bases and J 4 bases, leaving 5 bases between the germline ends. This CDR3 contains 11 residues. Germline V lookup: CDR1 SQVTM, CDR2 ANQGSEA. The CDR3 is CSVERVTEAFF. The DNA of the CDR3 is TGCAGCGTTGAACGGGTCACTGAAGCTTTCTTT.

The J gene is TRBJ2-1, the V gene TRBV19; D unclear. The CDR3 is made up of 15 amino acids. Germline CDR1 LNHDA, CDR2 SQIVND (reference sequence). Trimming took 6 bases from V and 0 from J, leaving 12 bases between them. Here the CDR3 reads CASSLGWSSYNEQFF. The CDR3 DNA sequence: TGTGCCAGTAGCCTCGGGTGGAGCTCCTACAATGAGCAGTTCTTC.

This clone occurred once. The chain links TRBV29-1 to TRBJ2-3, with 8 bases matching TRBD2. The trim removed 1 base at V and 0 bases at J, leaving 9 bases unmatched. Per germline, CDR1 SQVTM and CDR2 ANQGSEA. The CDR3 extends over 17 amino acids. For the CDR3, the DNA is TGCAGCGTTGAAGTGTGGGGTAGCGGGACTAGCACAGATACGCAGTATTTT. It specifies CSVEVWGSGTSTDTQYF.